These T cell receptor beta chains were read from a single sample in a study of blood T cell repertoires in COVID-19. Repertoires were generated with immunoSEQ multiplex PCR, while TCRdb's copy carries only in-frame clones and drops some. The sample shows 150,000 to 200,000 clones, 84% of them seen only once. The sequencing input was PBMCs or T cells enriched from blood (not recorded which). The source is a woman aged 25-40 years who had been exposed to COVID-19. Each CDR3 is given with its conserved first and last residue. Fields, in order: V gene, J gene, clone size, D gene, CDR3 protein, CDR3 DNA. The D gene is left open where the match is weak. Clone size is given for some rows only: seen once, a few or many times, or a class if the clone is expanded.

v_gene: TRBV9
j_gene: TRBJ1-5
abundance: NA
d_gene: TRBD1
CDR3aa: CASSVGQGNSNQPQHF
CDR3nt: TGTGCCAGCAGCGTTGGACAGGGGAATAGCAATCAGCCCCAGCATTTT

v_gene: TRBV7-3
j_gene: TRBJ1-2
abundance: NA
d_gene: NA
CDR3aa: CASSPSPNYGYTF
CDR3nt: TGTGCCAGCAGCCCGAGCCCAAACTATGGCTACACCTTC

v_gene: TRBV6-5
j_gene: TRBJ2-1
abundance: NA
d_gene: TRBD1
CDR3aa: CASSPGQGRNEQFF
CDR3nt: TGTGCCAGCAGTCCGGGACAGGGAAGGAATGAGCAGTTCTTC

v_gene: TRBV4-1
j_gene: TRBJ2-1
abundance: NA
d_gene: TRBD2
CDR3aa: CASSHPSGGTRNEQFF
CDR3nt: TGCGCCAGCAGCCACCCTAGCGGGGGCACCAGGAATGAGCAGTTCTTC

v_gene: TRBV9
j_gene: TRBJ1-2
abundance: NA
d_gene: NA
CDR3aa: CASTSLGGTYGYTF
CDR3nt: TGTGCCAGCACATCCCTCGGGGGGACCTATGGCTACACCTTC

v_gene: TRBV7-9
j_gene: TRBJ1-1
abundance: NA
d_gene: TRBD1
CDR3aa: CASTRTGRRDAFF
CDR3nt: TGTGCCAGCACCCGGACAGGCCGACGGGACGCTTTCTTT

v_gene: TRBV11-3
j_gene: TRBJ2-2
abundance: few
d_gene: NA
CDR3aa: CASSSLAPNGELFF
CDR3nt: TGTGCCAGCAGCTCCCTCGCGCCTAACGGGGAGCTGTTTTTT

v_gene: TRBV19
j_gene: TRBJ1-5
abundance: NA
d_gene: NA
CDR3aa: CASSIGGYQPQHF
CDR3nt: TGTGCCAGTAGTATTGGGGGGTATCAGCCCCAGCATTTT

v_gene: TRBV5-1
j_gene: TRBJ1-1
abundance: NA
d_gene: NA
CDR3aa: CASSVTWTDTNTEAFF
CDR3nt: TGCGCCAGCAGCGTAACGTGGACAGATACGAACACTGAAGCTTTCTTT

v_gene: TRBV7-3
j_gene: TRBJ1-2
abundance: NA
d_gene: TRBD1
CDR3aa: CASSVDREGGYTF
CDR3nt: TGTGCCAGCAGCGTCGACAGGGAAGGAGGCTACACCTTC

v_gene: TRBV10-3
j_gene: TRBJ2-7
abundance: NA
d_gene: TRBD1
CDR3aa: CAITIGQAQEQYF
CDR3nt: TGTGCCATCACCATTGGACAGGCGCAAGAGCAGTACTTC

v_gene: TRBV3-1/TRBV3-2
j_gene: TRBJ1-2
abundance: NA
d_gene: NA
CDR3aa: CASSQERSLGTANYGYTF
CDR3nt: TGTGCCAGCAGCCAAGAACGTTCGCTCGGCACAGCTAACTATGGCTACACCTTC

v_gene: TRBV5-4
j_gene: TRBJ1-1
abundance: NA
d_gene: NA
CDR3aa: CAFTGLMNTEAFF
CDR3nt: TGTGCCTTTACAGGGTTAATGAACACTGAAGCTTTCTTT

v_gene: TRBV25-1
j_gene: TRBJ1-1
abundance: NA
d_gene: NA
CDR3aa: CASRARLTGKENTEAFF
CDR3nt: TGTGCCAGCAGAGCACGGCTTACAGGGAAGGAGAACACTGAAGCTTTCTTT

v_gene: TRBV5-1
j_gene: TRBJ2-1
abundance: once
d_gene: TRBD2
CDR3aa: CASSLSGGGNEQFF
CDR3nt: TGCGCCAGCAGCTTGAGCGGGGGAGGCAATGAGCAGTTCTTC

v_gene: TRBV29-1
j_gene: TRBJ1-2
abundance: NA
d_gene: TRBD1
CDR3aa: CSVGGQGATDGYTF
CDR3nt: TGCAGCGTTGGGGGACAGGGGGCTACAGATGGCTACACCTTC

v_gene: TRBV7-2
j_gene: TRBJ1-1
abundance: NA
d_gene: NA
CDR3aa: CASSLFRDTEAFF
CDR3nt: TGTGCCAGCAGCTTATTCAGGGACACTGAAGCTTTCTTT

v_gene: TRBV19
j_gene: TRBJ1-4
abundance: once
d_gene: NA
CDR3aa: CASNSLSSGATNEKLFF
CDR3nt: TGTGCCAGTAATTCTTTATCGAGCGGAGCCACTAATGAAAAACTGTTTTTT

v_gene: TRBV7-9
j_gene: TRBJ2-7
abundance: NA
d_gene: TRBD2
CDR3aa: CASRGEGSVYEQYF
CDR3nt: TGTGCCAGCAGGGGGGAGGGATCGGTCTACGAGCAGTACTTC

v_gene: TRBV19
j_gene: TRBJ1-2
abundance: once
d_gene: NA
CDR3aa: CASSMAGENYGYTF
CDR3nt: TGTGCCAGTAGTATGGCAGGGGAAAACTATGGCTACACCTTC

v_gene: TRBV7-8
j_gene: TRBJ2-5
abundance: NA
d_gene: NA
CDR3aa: CASRPDLLETQYF
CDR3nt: TGTGCCAGCAGACCGGACTTGTTAGAGACCCAGTACTTC

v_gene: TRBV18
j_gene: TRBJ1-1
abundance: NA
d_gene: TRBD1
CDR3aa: CASSPGQGPAFF
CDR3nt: TGTGCCAGCTCACCCGGACAGGGGCCGGCTTTCTTT

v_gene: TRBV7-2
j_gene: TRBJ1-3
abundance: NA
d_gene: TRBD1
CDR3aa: CASSLDPGTGSGNTIYF
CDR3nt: TGTGCCAGCAGCTTAGACCCCGGGACAGGGTCCGGAAACACCATATATTTT

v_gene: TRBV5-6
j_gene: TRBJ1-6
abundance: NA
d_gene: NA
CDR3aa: CASSHLRGKGYNSPLHF
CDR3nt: TGTGCCAGCAGCCATCTTAGGGGAAAGGGCTATAATTCACCCCTCCACTTT

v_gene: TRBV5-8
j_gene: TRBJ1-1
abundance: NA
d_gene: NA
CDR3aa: CASSQDRANTEAFF
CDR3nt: TGTGCCAGCAGCCAGGACAGAGCTAACACTGAAGCTTTCTTT

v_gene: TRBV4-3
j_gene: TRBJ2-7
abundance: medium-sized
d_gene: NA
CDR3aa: CASSQGTTESNEQYF
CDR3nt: TGCGCCAGCAGCCAAGGGACTACAGAGTCGAACGAGCAGTACTTC

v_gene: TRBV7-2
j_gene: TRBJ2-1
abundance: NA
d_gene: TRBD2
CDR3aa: CASSLTSGGFNEQFF
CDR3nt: TGTGCCAGCAGCTTAACTAGCGGGGGGTTCAATGAGCAGTTCTTC

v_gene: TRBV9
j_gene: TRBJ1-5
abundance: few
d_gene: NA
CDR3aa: CASLTRGTPNQPQHF
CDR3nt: TGTGCCAGCCTCACCCGCGGGACGCCAAATCAGCCCCAGCATTTT

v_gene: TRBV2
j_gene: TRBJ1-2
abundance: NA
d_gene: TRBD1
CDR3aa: CARTGSDGYTF
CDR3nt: TGTGCCAGGACAGGGTCGGATGGCTACACCTTC

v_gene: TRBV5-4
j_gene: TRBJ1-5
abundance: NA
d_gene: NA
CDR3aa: CASSLDPGSNQPQHF
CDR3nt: TGTGCCAGCAGCTTGGATCCAGGGAGCAATCAGCCCCAGCATTTT

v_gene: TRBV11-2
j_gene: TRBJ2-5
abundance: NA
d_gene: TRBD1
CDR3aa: CASSRGGQGKGTQYF
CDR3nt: TGTGCCAGCTCCCGCGGGGGACAGGGGAAGGGGACCCAGTACTTC

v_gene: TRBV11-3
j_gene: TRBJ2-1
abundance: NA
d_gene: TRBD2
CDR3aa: CASSPGGPLSNEQFF
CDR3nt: TGTGCCAGCAGCCCGGGGGGGCCTCTTTCCAATGAGCAGTTCTTC

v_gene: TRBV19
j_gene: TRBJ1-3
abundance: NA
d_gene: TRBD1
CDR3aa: CASSQGASQGVAGNTIYF
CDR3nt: TGTGCCAGTAGTCAGGGGGCCAGTCAAGGAGTTGCTGGAAACACCATATATTTT

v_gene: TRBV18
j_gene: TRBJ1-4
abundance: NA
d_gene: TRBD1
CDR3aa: CASSPRGQGAEKLFF
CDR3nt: TGTGCCAGCTCACCTAGGGGACAGGGGGCTGAAAAACTGTTTTTT

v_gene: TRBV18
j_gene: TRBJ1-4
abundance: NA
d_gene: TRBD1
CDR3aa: CASSATSGTGGSNEKLFF
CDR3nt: TGTGCCAGCTCAGCGACATCCGGGACAGGGGGATCTAATGAAAAACTGTTTTTT

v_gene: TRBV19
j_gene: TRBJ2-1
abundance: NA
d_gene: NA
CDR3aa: CASRTGDPYNEQFF
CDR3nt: TGTGCCAGTAGGACGGGGGATCCCTACAATGAGCAGTTCTTC

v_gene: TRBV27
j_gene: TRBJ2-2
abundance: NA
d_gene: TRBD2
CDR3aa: CASSIQTSGGAIGELFF
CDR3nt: TGTGCCAGCAGCATCCAAACTAGCGGGGGGGCAATCGGGGAGCTGTTTTTT

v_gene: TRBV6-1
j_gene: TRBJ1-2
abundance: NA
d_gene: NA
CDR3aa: CASSEGAGDWGYTF
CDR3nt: TGTGCCAGCAGTGAAGGGGCAGGGGATTGGGGCTACACCTTC

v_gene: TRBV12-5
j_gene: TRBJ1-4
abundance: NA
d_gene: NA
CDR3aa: CASGLVRGDLLGDEKLFF
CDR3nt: TGTGCTAGTGGTTTGGTACGGGGGGACCTCTTAGGGGACGAAAAACTGTTTTTT

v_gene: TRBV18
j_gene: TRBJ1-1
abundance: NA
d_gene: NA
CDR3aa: CASSPTGGTEAFF
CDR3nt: TGTGCCAGCTCACCAACCGGGGGGACTGAAGCTTTCTTT

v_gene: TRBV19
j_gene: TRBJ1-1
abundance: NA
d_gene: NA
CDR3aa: CASTGGQTEAFF
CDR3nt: TGTGCCAGTACGGGGGGGCAGACTGAAGCTTTCTTT

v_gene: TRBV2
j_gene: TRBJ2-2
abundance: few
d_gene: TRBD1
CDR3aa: CATGTGKGAGELFF
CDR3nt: TGTGCCACCGGGACAGGGAAAGGGGCCGGGGAGCTGTTTTTT

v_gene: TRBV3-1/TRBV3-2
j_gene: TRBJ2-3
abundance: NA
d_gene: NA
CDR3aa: CASSPDGGTDTQYF
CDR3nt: TGTGCCAGCAGCCCCGATGGAGGCACAGATACGCAGTATTTT

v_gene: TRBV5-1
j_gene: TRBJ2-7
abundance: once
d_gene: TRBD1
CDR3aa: CATARTGGPESSYEQYF
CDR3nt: TGCGCCACTGCCCGGACAGGGGGTCCTGAAAGCTCCTACGAGCAGTACTTC

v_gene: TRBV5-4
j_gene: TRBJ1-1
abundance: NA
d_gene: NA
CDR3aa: CASSTDRLGANTEAFF
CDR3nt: TGTGCCAGCAGCACCGACAGGCTGGGGGCTAACACTGAAGCTTTCTTT

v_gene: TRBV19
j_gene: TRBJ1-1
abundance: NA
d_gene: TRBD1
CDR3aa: CASSGDSRDTEAFF
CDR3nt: TGTGCCAGTAGTGGGGACAGCCGTGACACTGAAGCTTTCTTT

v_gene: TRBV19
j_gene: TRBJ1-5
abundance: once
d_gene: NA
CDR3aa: CASSIDPGGYQPQHF
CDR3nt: TGTGCCAGTAGTATCGACCCGGGGGGCTATCAGCCCCAGCATTTT

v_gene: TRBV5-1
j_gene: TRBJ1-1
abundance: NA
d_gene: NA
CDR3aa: CASSLGVGGNTEAFF
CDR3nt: TGCGCCAGCAGCTTGGGCGTAGGGGGTAACACTGAAGCTTTCTTT

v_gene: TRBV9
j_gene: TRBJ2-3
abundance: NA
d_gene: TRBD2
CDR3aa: CASSPRLAGVTDTQYF
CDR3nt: TGTGCCAGCAGCCCCCGTTTAGCGGGGGTCACAGATACGCAGTATTTT

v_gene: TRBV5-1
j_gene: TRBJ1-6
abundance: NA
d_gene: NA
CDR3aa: CASSLVAGGGREPLHF
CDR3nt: TGCGCCAGCAGCTTGGTAGCCGGGGGTGGAAGAGAACCCCTCCACTTT

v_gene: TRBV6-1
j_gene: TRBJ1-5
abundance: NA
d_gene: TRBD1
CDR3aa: CASSEGRDRGPTYSNQPQHF
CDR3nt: TGTGCCAGCAGTGAAGGGCGGGACAGGGGGCCGACTTATAGCAATCAGCCCCAGCATTTT

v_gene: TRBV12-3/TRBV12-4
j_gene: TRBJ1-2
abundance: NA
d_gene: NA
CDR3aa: CASSPGLTYGYTF
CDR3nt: TGTGCCAGCAGTCCAGGGCTGACCTATGGCTACACCTTC

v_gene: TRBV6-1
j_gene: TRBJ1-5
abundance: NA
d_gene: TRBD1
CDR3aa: CASRERVPGQGRIRNQPQHF
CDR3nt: TGTGCCAGCAGGGAACGGGTCCCGGGACAGGGTAGGATTCGGAATCAGCCCCAGCATTTT